The 27 T cell receptor beta chains below were found in one sample sequenced in a study of T cell responses to AZD1222 COVID-19 vaccine. Assay: immunoSEQ multiplex PCR; the TCRdb copy retains only in-frame clones and omits some. Among 150,000 to 200,000 clones listed, around 88% were seen once. The sample in question was peripheral blood, obtained 28 days after the second AZD1222 dose. These receptors were obtained from an adult who received the AZD1222 COVID-19 vaccine.

The chain combines TRBV15 with TRBJ1-2; D unclear. The length of the CDR3 is 18 residues. The germline CDR1 and CDR2 sequences are LNHNV and YYDKDF (reference sequence). V was cut by 3 bases and J by 4 bases, with 24 bases left in between. The CDR3 here is CATSRALGGPSSFYGYTF. DNA for the CDR3: TGTGCCACCAGCAGGGCCTTGGGTGGACCCTCCTCCTTCTATGGCTACACCTTC.

This clone has only a few counts. The chain links TRBV5-5 to TRBJ1-2, with 9 positions matching TRBD1. Germline V gives CDR1 SGHKS, CDR2 YYEKEE (reference sequence). The CDR3 runs 15 residues. V shed 4 bases, J shed 1 base, and the junction held 5 bases outside the gene matches. CDR3 in DNA: TGTGCCAGCAGCCGACAGGGGGGGAATAACTATGGCTACACCTTC. It codes for CASSRQGGNNYGYTF.

There are a few counts of this clone. Distinct nucleotide sequences in the sample also encode this CDR3. The chain recombines TRBV5-6 with TRBJ1-2; no definite D call. This CDR3 contains 13 residues. Germline V gene lookup returns CDR1 SGHDT and CDR2 YYEEEE. Trimming removed 2 bases at V and 4 bases at J, with 9 bases between. The CDR3 here is CASSLNGLYGYTF. The CDR3 region has the DNA TGTGCCAGCAGCTTAAACGGCCTCTATGGCTACACCTTC.

The chain joins TRBV19 to TRBJ1-5, with D possibly being TRBD1 (5 bases). The V end was cut by 2 bases, the J end by 3 bases, with 11 bases between. Germline CDR1 is LNHDA and CDR2 is SQIVND (reference sequence). There are 15 residues in the CDR3. The CDR3 is CASSIIRGNNQPQHF. The CDR3 DNA is TGTGCCAGTAGTATAATACGGGGGAACAATCAGCCCCAGCATTTT.

The chain is built from TRBV19 and TRBJ2-2; the D gene is possibly TRBD2 (6 bases). The V end was cut by 0 bases, the J end by 3 bases, with 11 bases between. The CDR3 has 16 residues. Germline V gene sequence: CDR1 LNHDA, CDR2 SQIVND (reference sequence). In nucleotides, the CDR3 is TGTGCCAGTAGTATAGATCCAGCGGGTCACACCGGGGAGCTGTTTTTT. It codes for CASSIDPAGHTGELFF.

The chain uses TRBV11-2 and TRBJ2-6, with D possibly TRBD1 on 6 matching bases. Germline V gene sequence: CDR1 SGHAT, CDR2 FQNNGV. This CDR3 comprises 15 residues. Trimming pared 0 bases from V and 19 bases from J, leaving 22 bases between. This CDR3 is CASSLDYREKRFPTF. For the CDR3, the DNA is TGTGCCAGCAGCTTAGATTACAGGGAAAAACGCTTTCCAACTTTC.

The rearrangement uses TRBV19 and TRBJ1-4; 7 bases line up with TRBD1. The length of the CDR3 is 14 residues. The V gene's germline CDR1 is LNHDA and CDR2 SQIVND (reference sequence). J lost 6 bases, V lost 11 bases, and 12 bases had no gene match. Here the CDR3 DNA reads TGTGCCGCAGCGAAGGGGGCTAGGCATGAAAAACTGTTTTTT. This gives the protein CAAAKGARHEKLFF.

In this sample, this clone turned up a few times. The chain has TRBV7-2 and TRBJ2-7; the D gene could be TRBD1 or TRBD2 (5 bases each). CDR3 size: 13 residues. The V end was cut by 2 bases, the J end by 5 bases, with 10 bases between. The germline V gene has CDR1 SGHTA and CDR2 FQGNSA. CDR3 nucleotides: TGTGCCAGCAGCTTATGGGGGAGCAACGAGCAGTACTTC. Amino acid sequence: CASSLWGSNEQYF.

The chain is built from TRBV7-2 and TRBJ1-5; D gene ambiguous. From germline, CDR1 is SGHTA and CDR2 FQGNSA. The V and J ends lost 4 bases and 5 bases respectively, with 9 bases between them. CDR3 length equals 13 residues. CDR3: CASSSTWDQPQHF. CDR3 nucleotide sequence: TGTGCCAGCAGCTCGACCTGGGATCAGCCCCAGCATTTT.

The chain carries TRBV29-1 and TRBJ2-7; no definite D call. Trimming cost V 5 bases and J 1 base, with 9 bases left between them. The CDR3 spans 12 residues. Germline V CDR1 and CDR2: SQVTM, ANQGSEA. The CDR3 DNA is TGCAGCGTTAAATCAGAATCCTACGAGCAGTACTTC. Translation: CSVKSESYEQYF.

This chain connects TRBV6-1 to TRBJ1-5; no firm D call. CDR1 and CDR2 from the germline V gene are MNHNS and SASEGT. Between the trimmed V and J ends, which lost 0 bases and 4 bases, there was a span of 10 bases. The CDR3 covers 15 residues. The CDR3 here is CASSEASVNNQPQHF. For the CDR3, the DNA is TGTGCCAGCAGTGAAGCCTCAGTAAATAATCAGCCCCAGCATTTT.

The chain uses TRBV11-3 and TRBJ1-1; D is unresolved. V gave up 5 bases and J gave up 4 bases, with 14 bases separating them. The CDR3 runs to 14 residues. In germline, CDR1 is SGHNT, CDR2 YENEEA. This CDR3 is CASSETAGSTEAFF. DNA of the CDR3: TGTGCCAGCAGCGAGACTGCAGGATCCACTGAAGCTTTCTTT.

The rearrangement uses TRBV5-1 and TRBJ1-6; a possible D gene is TRBD1 (6 bases). There are 18 residues in the CDR3. Trimming cost V 0 bases and J 7 bases, with 20 bases left between them. Germline values: CDR1 SGHRS, CDR2 YFSETQ. Here the CDR3 reads CASSLAPSTGNWNSPLHF. CDR3 sequence (DNA): TGCGCCAGCAGCTTGGCCCCTAGTACAGGGAATTGGAATTCACCCCTCCACTTT.

This rearrangement joins TRBV6-2 or TRBV6-3 to TRBJ2-7, with 10 nucleotides matching TRBD2. CDR1 and CDR2 (germline): MNHEY, SVGEGT. This CDR3 comprises 14 residues. V shed 7 bases and J 3 bases; nucleotides not matched to a gene: 6. The CDR3 region is CASTPKRGGYEQYF. CDR3 DNA: TGTGCCAGCACCCCTAAGCGGGGGGGCTACGAGCAGTACTTC.

This chain uses TRBV18 with TRBJ2-3; 12 bases agree with TRBD1. The CDR3 has 15 residues. The V gene's germline CDR1 is KGHSH and CDR2 LQKENI. The V and J ends lost 5 bases and 3 bases, in that order; junction bases with no gene match: 3. CDR3 nucleotide sequence: TGTGCCAGCTCAAGGGGACAGGGGGCAACAGATACGCAGTATTTT. It translates to CASSRGQGATDTQYF.

The gene calls are TRBV5-4 and TRBJ1-2, with D possibly matching TRBD1 (5 bases). The CDR3 runs to 14 residues. CDR1 SGHNT and CDR2 YYREEE come from the germline V gene (reference sequence). Trimming shortened V by 0 bases and J by 8 bases, and 14 bases separated the two germline ends. CDR3 amino acids: CASSLEMEEGGYTF. The CDR3 nucleotides read TGTGCCAGCAGCTTGGAAATGGAGGAGGGGGGCTACACCTTC.

This chain's CDR3 is CASSVPDRTVRNSPLHF. The CDR3 DNA is TGTGCCAGCAGCGTACCTGACAGGACGGTACGGAATTCACCCCTCCACTTT. The chain combines TRBV9 with TRBJ1-6; D may be TRBD1 (6 bases). CDR3 length equals 17 residues. Between the trimmed V and J ends, which lost 1 base and 7 bases, there was a span of 18 bases. Germline lookup yields CDR1 SGDLS and CDR2 YYNGEE.

This rearrangement joins TRBV5-1 to TRBJ2-5; TRBD2 agrees at 8 bases. The CDR3 loop spans 14 amino acids. V shed 4 bases and J 2 bases; nucleotides not matched to a gene: 4. Germline values: CDR1 SGHRS, CDR2 YFSETQ. CDR3 residues: CASSETGGQETQYF. The CDR3 bases are TGCGCCAGCAGCGAGACGGGAGGGCAAGAGACCCAGTACTTC. Complete variable domain (other parts from reference TRBV5-1 and TRBJ2-5): KAGVTQTPRYLIKTRGQQVTLSCSPISGHRSVSWYQQTPGQGLQFLFEYFSETQRNKGNFPGRFSGRQFSNSRSEMNVSTLELGDSALYLCASSETGGQETQYFGPGTRLLVL.

This clone occurred a few times. This sequence joins TRBV5-6 and TRBJ1-3; 9 bases align to TRBD1. Germline V gene lookup returns CDR1 SGHDT and CDR2 YYEEEE. The CDR3 is 16 amino acids. The V gene end was trimmed by 2 bases and the J gene end by 0 bases; junction bases not matched to a gene: 3. Here the CDR3 reads CASSFMGQGSGNTIYF. The CDR3 nucleotides are TGTGCCAGCAGCTTCATGGGACAGGGCTCTGGAAACACCATATATTTT. Drawing the rest from reference TRBV5-6 and TRBJ1-3, the complete variable domain is DAGVTQSPTHLIKTRGQQVTLRCSPKSGHDTVSWYQQALGQGPQFIFQYYEEEERQRGNFPDRFSGHQFPNYSSELNVNALLLGDSALYLCASSFMGQGSGNTIYFGEGSWLTVV.

A few counts support this clone. The chain uses TRBV4-1 and TRBJ1-1; tentatively, D is TRBD1 (6 bases). With 1 base removed from V and 11 bases from J, the gap between germline ends came to 11 bases. The V gene's germline CDR1 is MGHRA and CDR2 YSYEKL. The CDR3 runs to 12 residues. The CDR3 region is CASSQVLGAAFF. Written as DNA, the CDR3 is TGCGCCAGCAGCCAAGTGTTGGGGGCGGCTTTCTTT.

The V call is TRBV16, the J call TRBJ2-4; a possible D gene is TRBD2 (5 bases). The CDR3 is 16 residues long. Trimming removed 3 bases at V and 7 bases at J, with 19 bases between. Germline assignment: CDR1 KGHSY and CDR2 FQNENV. In nucleotides, the CDR3 is TGTGCCAGCAGCCATCCCCTCACTAGGAGTCACAACATTCAGTACTTC. Amino acids: CASSHPLTRSHNIQYF.

CDR3: CASSLQHYEQYF. CDR3 coding DNA: TGTGCCAGCAGTTTGCAGCACTACGAGCAGTACTTC. V gene TRBV28 combines with J gene TRBJ2-7, with D unresolved. The V gene lost 3 bases and the J gene lost 3 bases, with 6 bases spanning the gap. This CDR3 is built from 12 residues. Germline CDR1 reads MDHEN; CDR2 reads SYDVKM.

The chain recombines TRBV3-1 (or the pseudogene TRBV3-2) with TRBJ2-1; 12 bases fit TRBD2. The V gene's germline CDR1 is LGHDT and CDR2 YNNKEL (reference sequence). V lost 7 bases, J lost 7 bases, and 5 bases stayed unmatched. The CDR3 runs to 14 residues. In DNA, the CDR3 is TGTGCCAGCAACCTAGCGGGGGGGCAAAATGAGCAGTTCTTC. It encodes CASNLAGGQNEQFF.

The chain carries TRBV9 and TRBJ1-5, with 7 positions matching TRBD1. There are 14 residues in the CDR3. Germline trimming cut 3 bases from V and 1 base from J; bases unmatched to any gene: 1. Germline V gives CDR1 SGDLS, CDR2 YYNGEE. For the CDR3, the DNA is TGTGCCAGCAGCGAGGGGGCAAGCAATCAGCCCCAGCATTTT. Amino acids: CASSEGASNQPQHF.

This clone was found once. The gene calls are TRBV19 and TRBJ2-1; TRBD1 matches 8 bases. This CDR3 spans 13 amino acids. Unmatched junction bases numbered 3, after V lost 6 bases and J lost 5 bases. Germline V gene sequence: CDR1 LNHDA, CDR2 SQIVND (reference sequence). In DNA, the CDR3 is TGTGCCAGTAGCCGGGACAGGAACAATGAGCAGTTCTTC. Amino acids: CASSRDRNNEQFF.

The J gene is TRBJ1-5, the V gene TRBV7-2; 8 bases fit TRBD1. Germline assignment: CDR1 SGHTA and CDR2 FQGNSA. V lost 5 bases to trimming and J lost 1 base; unmatched junction nucleotides: 4. CDR3 length equals 15 residues. The CDR3 loop reads CASSPRTGSNQPQHF. CDR3 nucleotides: TGTGCCAGCAGCCCACGGACAGGGAGCAATCAGCCCCAGCATTTT.

The chain joins TRBV6-6 to TRBJ2-2, with D perhaps matching TRBD1 (6 bases). Trimming left V 7 bases short and J 0 bases short, with 9 bases between. This CDR3 region has 14 residues. CDR1 is MNHNY, CDR2 SVGAGI, per germline (reference sequence). CDR3 DNA sequence: TGTGCCAGCAAAGGGACAACGAACACCGGGGAGCTGTTTTTT. Residues: CASKGTTNTGELFF.